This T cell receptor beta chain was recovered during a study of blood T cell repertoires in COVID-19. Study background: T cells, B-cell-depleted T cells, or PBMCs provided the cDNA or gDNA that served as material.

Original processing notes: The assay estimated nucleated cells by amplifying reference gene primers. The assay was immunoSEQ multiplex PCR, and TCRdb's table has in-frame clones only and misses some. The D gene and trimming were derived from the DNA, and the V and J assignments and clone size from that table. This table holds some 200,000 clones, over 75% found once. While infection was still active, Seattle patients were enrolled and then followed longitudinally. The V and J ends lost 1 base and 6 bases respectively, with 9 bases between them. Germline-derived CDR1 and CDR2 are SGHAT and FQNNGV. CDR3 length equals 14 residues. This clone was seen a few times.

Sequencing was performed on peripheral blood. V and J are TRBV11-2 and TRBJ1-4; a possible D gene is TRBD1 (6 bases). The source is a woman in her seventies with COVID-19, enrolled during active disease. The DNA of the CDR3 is TGTGCCAGCAGCTTAGGTTCAGGGGATGAAAAACTGTTTTTT. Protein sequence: CASSLGSGDEKLFF.